The 21 T cell receptor beta chains given below trace back to one sample, sequenced in a study of metastatic and nonmetastatic thyroid tumors. Using MiXCR, TCRdb re-called clones from the PCR reads. The sample includes about 39,000 clones, around a fifth of them seen just once. All patients were untreated before thyroid surgery. The sequenced sample consisted of blood. The receptors here all came from a female donor with papillary thyroid cancer or a benign thyroid nodule (not recorded which). Some clones in this sample may be carry-over from other donors' samples.

V usage is TRBV6-1 and J usage is TRBJ2-5, with TRBD2 matching over 9 bases. The CDR3 is 15 residues long. CDR1 MNHNS and CDR2 SASEGT come from the germline V gene. The J segment lost 5 bases and the V segment lost 2 bases, leaving 6 bases of the junction unmatched. The CDR3 spells CASSEQAAGGETQYF. The CDR3 coding sequence is TGTGCCAGCAGTGAACAGGCGGCGGGGGGGGAGACCCAGTACTTC.

This clone was detected a few times. A read error may explain this, as a much larger clone is one base away. V usage is TRBV12-5 and J usage is TRBJ2-1; the match to TRBD2 covers 8 bases. Germline CDR1 is LGHNT and CDR2 is FRNRAP. The CDR3 consists of 14 residues. The V gene end was trimmed by 7 bases and the J gene end by 6 bases; junction bases not matched to a gene: 8. CDR3 DNA sequence: TGTGCTAGTGTAGGGGGACTAGGGGGCAATGAGCAGTTCTTC. It encodes CASVGGLGGNEQFF.

Remarks on this clone: The junction and the germline gene differ at one end; a read error may be behind it. V usage is TRBV7-2 and J usage is TRBJ2-3; the match to TRBD2 covers 9 bases. Germline V gene lookup returns CDR1 SGHTA and CDR2 FQGNSA. The CDR3 is 14 amino acids. CDR3 residues: CASSLIAGVDTQYF. The CDR3 DNA reads TGCGCCAGCAGCTTAATAGCGGGAGTAGATACGCAGTATTTT.

This clone was seen ten or more times. This sequence joins TRBV19 and TRBJ2-7, with 10 bases matching TRBD1. Germline V gene sequence: CDR1 LNHDA, CDR2 SQIVND (reference sequence). The V gene end was trimmed by 5 bases and the J gene end by 2 bases; junction bases not matched to a gene: 6. The CDR3 spans 15 residues. The CDR3 sequence: CASSPSGQGTYEQYF. CDR3 nucleotides: TGTGCCAGTAGTCCTTCGGGACAGGGGACCTACGAGCAGTACTTC.

This clone was detected ten times or more. The rearrangement uses TRBV6-1 and TRBJ1-1, with 9 bases lining up with TRBD1. Trimming removed 7 bases from V and 6 bases from J; junction bases left unmatched: 9. This CDR3 is 14 amino acids long. Germline CDR1 is MNHNS and CDR2 is SASEGT. The CDR3 nucleotides are TGTGCCAGCAATTCACAGGGGGCTACCGCTGAAGCTTTCTTT. Amino acids: CASNSQGATAEAFF.

This chain joins TRBV6-1 and TRBJ1-6, with D unclear. This CDR3 comprises 14 residues. Trimming left V 6 bases short and J 6 bases short, with 12 bases between. Germline V gene lookup returns CDR1 MNHNS and CDR2 SASEGT. CDR3: CASRHSLGNSPLHF. The DNA of the CDR3 is TGTGCCAGCAGACACAGCTTGGGTAATTCACCCCTCCACTTT.

This clone has a count of ten or more. This CDR3 is also generated by other DNA sequences in the sample. This chain joins TRBV7-2 and TRBJ2-7; 9 bases line up with TRBD1. J gave up 4 bases and V 5 bases, and 9 bases lay outside the gene matches. Per germline, CDR1 SGHTA and CDR2 FQGNSA. This CDR3 has 15 amino acids. The CDR3 sequence is CASSPTAGQGYEQYF. CDR3 coding DNA: TGTGCCAGCAGCCCGACGGCGGGACAGGGTTACGAGCAGTACTTC.

This clone appeared many times. V gene TRBV19 combines with J gene TRBJ2-3; 9 positions agree with TRBD2. The CDR3 runs to 14 residues. The junction had 8 bases not matched to a gene; V was cut back by 7 bases and J by 6 bases. Germline values: CDR1 LNHDA, CDR2 SQIVND (reference sequence). The CDR3 protein is CASKGLAGSDTQYF. The CDR3 DNA follows: TGTGCCAGTAAGGGCCTAGCGGGAAGTGATACGCAGTATTTT.

Details on this clone: Since no conserved phenylalanine or tryptophan closes the CDR3, a read error is the likely cause. The chain couples TRBV28 to TRBJ1-2, with D possibly TRBD1 on 6 matching bases. The CDR3 runs to 13 residues. The V gene lost 7 bases and the J gene lost 6 bases, with 15 bases spanning the gap. CDR1 and CDR2 (germline): MDHEN, SYDVKM. The CDR3 bases are TGTGCCAGCACCTTTCGTGGGGGCCATGGCTACACCTCA. As protein: CASTFRGGHGYTS.

This clone was counted between two and nine times. The V gene is TRBV6-1, the J gene TRBJ2-5, with TRBD2 matching 7 bases. Trimming removed 3 bases from V and 0 bases from J; junction bases left unmatched: 13. The CDR3 runs to 18 residues. The germline V gene has CDR1 MNHNS and CDR2 SASEGT. This chain's CDR3 is CASSDHRGEAGDQETQYF. The CDR3 DNA is TGTGCCAGCAGTGACCACCGGGGGGAGGCGGGAGACCAAGAGACCCAGTACTTC.

This clone has at least ten counts. This may be a read error, as it is one base from a much larger clone. This sequence joins TRBV19 and TRBJ2-1; perhaps TRBD1 as D (6 bases). Germline lookup yields CDR1 LNHDA and CDR2 SQIVND (reference sequence). Deletions cut 4 bases from V and 5 bases from J, with 15 bases between. The CDR3 spans 15 residues. In DNA, the CDR3 is TGTGCCAGTAGTACCGGACAGTGGAGACACAATGAGCAGTTCTTC. It encodes CASSTGQWRHNEQFF.

This clone is medium-sized by share. This sequence joins TRBV28 and TRBJ2-1; D gene unclear. Germline lookup yields CDR1 MDHEN and CDR2 SYDVKM. The V and J ends lost 6 bases and 4 bases respectively, with 16 bases between them. This CDR3 contains 15 residues. CDR3 nucleotides: TGTGCCAGCAGGAATGCTCCCACGCTTTACAATGAGCAGTTCTTC. Translating gives CASRNAPTLYNEQFF.

This clone was counted between two and nine times. A much larger clone lies a single base off, so this may be a read error. This CDR3 is missing its conserved last phenylalanine or tryptophan, likely due to a read error. Because the CDR3's place on the DNA is in doubt, the DNA is left out and the CDR3 is given as listed by TCRdb. The chain is built from TRBV3-1 and TRBJ2-1; TRBD1 reflects the table's D call only, with no check against the DNA. The CDR3 is 13 amino acids long, termini counted. Per germline, CDR1 LGHDT and CDR2 YNNKEL (reference sequence). The CDR3 spells CASSQESADTMVL.

About this clone: An end of the junction does not agree with germline; a read error may underlie this. The genes are TRBV30 and TRBJ1-5; 7 nucleotides align to TRBD1. In germline, CDR1 is GTSNPN, CDR2 SVGIG (reference sequence). CDR3 length equals 13 residues. The CDR3 loop reads CAWSATGNQPKNF. The DNA for the CDR3 is TGTGCCTGGAGTGCGACAGGGAACCAGCCCAAGAATTTT.

This clone is judged medium-sized (0.01 to 0.1%). This chain uses TRBV6-1 with TRBJ1-6, with a possible D match to TRBD1 (5 bases). Germline V gives CDR1 MNHNS, CDR2 SASEGT. The CDR3 runs to 13 residues. V was cut by 2 bases and J by 10 bases, with 9 bases left in between. In DNA, the CDR3 is TGTGCCAGCAGTGAATTGGGGGACTCACCCCTCCACTTT. It codes for CASSELGDSPLHF.

This clone was seen ten or more times. The V and J genes are TRBV15 and TRBJ2-6; TRBD2 is a possible D gene (5 bases). The CDR3 runs 14 residues. V lost 8 bases and J 0 bases, leaving 8 bases between the germline ends. The germline CDR1 and CDR2 sequences are LNHNV and YYDKDF (reference sequence). The CDR3 protein is CATAGGSGANVLTF. The CDR3 DNA reads TGTGCCACCGCAGGAGGCTCTGGGGCCAACGTCCTGACTTTC. The full variable domain, completed using reference TRBV15 and TRBJ2-6, is DAMVIQNPRYQVTQFGKPVTLSCSQTLNHNVMYWYQQKSSQAPKLLFHYYDKDFNNEADTPDNFQSRRPNTSFCFLDIRSPGLGDTAMYLCATAGGSGANVLTFGAGSRLTVL.

This clone was detected ten times or more. This chain uses TRBV2 with TRBJ2-6; D remains ambiguous. Per germline, CDR1 SNHLY and CDR2 FYNNEI. With 7 bases removed from V and 1 base from J, the gap between germline ends came to 8 bases. The CDR3 totals 14 residues. The CDR3 region is CASNPRSGANVLTF. Here the CDR3 DNA reads TGTGCCAGCAACCCTCGTTCTGGGGCCAACGTCCTGACTTTC.

Within the sample, this clone is medium-sized. The V and J genes are TRBV6-2 or TRBV6-3 and TRBJ2-7, with 7 bases matching TRBD1. This CDR3 spans 15 amino acids. The J segment lost 2 bases and the V segment lost 6 bases, leaving 10 bases of the junction unmatched. Germline loops: CDR1 MNHEY, CDR2 SVGEGT. The DNA for the CDR3 is TGTGCCAGCAGCCCGGACAGGTTTTTCACCTACGAGCAGTACTTC. This translates into CASSPDRFFTYEQYF.

This clone was picked up many times. The chain links TRBV7-2 to TRBJ2-2; TRBD2 aligns across 11 bases. The CDR3 contains 15 residues. Germline V gene sequence: CDR1 SGHTA, CDR2 FQGNSA. V gave up 5 bases and J gave up 8 bases; unmatched junction bases: 7. The CDR3 DNA follows: TGTGCCAGCAGCGTAGGACTAGCGGGTTCTGGGGAGCTGTTTTTT. Translating gives CASSVGLAGSGELFF.

This clone has more than one count but fewer than ten. This rearrangement joins TRBV6-2 or TRBV6-3 to TRBJ2-4, with TRBD1 matching over 8 bases. In germline, CDR1 is MNHEY, CDR2 SVGEGT. V dropped 5 bases and J dropped 2; count of bases not matched to a gene: 14. The CDR3 loop spans 18 amino acids. CDR3 DNA: TGTGCCAGCAGTATGGGTTTTACAGGGGGGCTATCCAAAAACATTCAGTACTTC. This translates into CASSMGFTGGLSKNIQYF.

This clone was observed at least ten times. This chain's CDR3 is CASSPPLADNEQFF. CDR3 in DNA: TGTGCCAGCTCACCCCCTCTAGCGGACAATGAGCAGTTCTTC. The genes are TRBV18 and TRBJ2-1; TRBD2 agrees at 7 bases. V was clipped by 3 bases and J by 5 bases; unmatched bases: 4. This CDR3 has 14 amino acids. Germline V gene data show CDR1 as KGHSH and CDR2 as LQKENI.